Presented here are 17 T cell receptor beta chains from one specimen sequenced in a study of shared clonotypes between healthy human individuals. Naivety among CD8 cells was defined by CD45RO negativity and positive CCR7 selection, thereby excluding terminally differentiated effector memory CD45RA+ cells. The data were produced by immunoSEQ multiplex PCR, yet TCRdb's version contains in-frame clones alone and is incomplete. The sample consists of around 1.9 million clones, 90% to 95% of them appearing once. The sequenced material came from naive CD8+ T cells from PBMCs. The source is a man younger than 35 in good health. Some clones in this sample may be carry-over from other donors' samples.

The chain carries TRBV7-9 and TRBJ2-5; D might be TRBD2 (6 bases). The V end lost 2 bases, the J end lost 3 bases, and 16 bases lay between the germline ends. Germline V gene lookup returns CDR1 SEHNR and CDR2 FQNEAQ (reference sequence). This CDR3 spans 16 amino acids. In DNA form, the CDR3 reads TGTGCCAGCAGCTTAACGGAGGAGGGGCAAGAAGAGACCCAGTACTTC. It specifies CASSLTEEGQEETQYF.

The count of this clone is one. The same CDR3 arises from other DNA sequences in this sample as well. The chain joins TRBV9 to TRBJ1-3; D remains ambiguous. The CDR3 has 15 residues. Deletions cut 0 bases from V and 4 bases from J, with 11 bases between. Per the germline V gene, CDR1 is SGDLS and CDR2 is YYNGEE. CDR3 DNA sequence: TGTGCCAGCAGCGTAGAGGTGGGATCAGGAAACACCATATATTTT. This sequence encodes CASSVEVGSGNTIYF.

This chain links TRBV9 with TRBJ2-7; D call uncertain. Germline lookup yields CDR1 SGDLS and CDR2 YYNGEE. The CDR3 extends over 16 amino acids. V was shortened by 0 bases and J by 2 bases, with 15 bases between the two germline ends. This CDR3 reads CASSVEGSIIPYEQYF. CDR3 sequence (DNA): TGTGCCAGCAGCGTAGAGGGCAGCATCATCCCCTACGAGCAGTACTTC.

The rearrangement joins TRBV27 to TRBJ2-2, with TRBD1 matching over 9 bases. This CDR3 has 15 residues. Germline trimming cut 7 bases from V and 4 bases from J; bases unmatched to any gene: 7. Germline assignment: CDR1 MNHEY and CDR2 SMNVEV (reference sequence). CDR3 sequence: CASTSDRGGTGELFF. The CDR3 coding sequence is TGTGCCAGCACGTCAGACAGGGGGGGCACCGGGGAGCTGTTTTTT.

The chain has TRBV7-9 and TRBJ2-7, with D possibly matching TRBD2 (6 bases). The CDR3 is 15 amino acids. From germline, CDR1 is SEHNR and CDR2 FQNEAQ (reference sequence). Trimming shortened V by 7 bases and J by 0 bases, and 16 bases separated the two germline ends. The CDR3 protein is CASIPEGGNSYEQYF. As DNA, the CDR3 is TGTGCCAGCATCCCGGAGGGCGGTAACTCCTACGAGCAGTACTTC.

The chain is built from TRBV27 and TRBJ2-7; no reliable D call. Per the germline V gene, CDR1 is MNHEY and CDR2 is SMNVEV (reference sequence). The CDR3 loop spans 16 amino acids. V was shortened by 3 bases and J by 3 bases, with 18 bases between the two germline ends. CDR3 DNA sequence: TGTGCCAGCAGTTTGTCAGCCGGAACCCTACACTACGAGCAGTACTTC. Its translation is CASSLSAGTLHYEQYF.

The rearrangement uses TRBV7-9 and TRBJ2-3; a possible D gene is TRBD1 (5 bases). Germline CDR1 and CDR2: SEHNR and FQNEAQ (reference sequence). This CDR3 region has 14 residues. The germline V and J ends were trimmed by 5 bases and 4 bases, with 13 bases remaining between them. The CDR3 nucleotides are TGTGCCAGCAGCATAACAGGAGACGCAGATACGCAGTATTTT. Protein: CASSITGDADTQYF. The whole variable domain, filled in from reference TRBV7-9 and TRBJ2-3, reads DTGVSQNPRHKITKRGQNVTFRCDPISEHNRLYWYRQTLGQGPEFLTYFQNEAQLEKSRLLSDRFSAERPKGSFSTLEIQRTEQGDSAMYLCASSITGDADTQYFGPGTRLTVL.

This clone appeared a single time. The chain links TRBV5-4 to TRBJ2-3; D gene ambiguous. The CDR3 is 14 amino acids. Trimming left V 0 bases short and J 6 bases short, with 11 bases between. The germline gives CDR1 SGHNT, CDR2 YYREEE (reference sequence). The CDR3 region has the DNA TGTGCCAGCAGCTTGGAGAGACGATCGGATACGCAGTATTTT. It translates to CASSLERRSDTQYF.

The chain uses TRBV27 and TRBJ2-7, with 10 bases identical to TRBD1. Germline loops: CDR1 MNHEY, CDR2 SMNVEV (reference sequence). The CDR3 is 15 amino acids. V was clipped by 1 base and J by 3 bases; unmatched bases: 3. The CDR3 nucleotides are TGTGCCAGCAGTTTATTGGGGACAGGGGTCTACGAGCAGTACTTC. As protein: CASSLLGTGVYEQYF.

J is TRBJ2-1 and V is TRBV29-1; 9 nucleotides line up with TRBD2. The CDR3 runs to 16 residues. CDR1 and CDR2 (germline): SQVTM, ANQGSEA. Trimming at V came to 2 bases and at J to 9 bases, leaving 14 bases not matched to a gene. The CDR3 here is CSVEPPVSGSVGEQFF. In DNA form, the CDR3 reads TGCAGCGTTGAACCTCCAGTTAGCGGGAGCGTCGGTGAGCAGTTCTTC.

The chain carries TRBV11-2 and TRBJ2-7, with a weak D call TRBD2 (6 bases). This CDR3 is built from 16 residues. CDR1 is SGHAT and CDR2 is FQNNGV in the germline V gene. Trimming shortened V by 2 bases and J by 5 bases, and 19 bases separated the two germline ends. CDR3 DNA: TGTGCCAGCAGCTTATTTTCCGGGGGACCCCTTAACGAGCAGTACTTC. Protein sequence: CASSLFSGGPLNEQYF.

In the case of this clone: Other DNA sequences from this sample encode an identical CDR3 as well. The CDR3 DNA sequence: TGTGCCAGCAGCTACCCGCCGAATGAGCAGTTCTTC. Its protein is CASSYPPNEQFF. The chain joins TRBV7-2 to TRBJ2-1; D is unclear. V was cut by 4 bases and J by 7 bases, with 8 bases left in between. The CDR3 contains 12 residues. From germline, CDR1 is SGHTA and CDR2 FQGNSA.

The sample holds one count of this clone. The gene calls are TRBV5-5 and TRBJ2-5, with D perhaps TRBD1 or TRBD2 (6 bases each). V lost 0 bases and J 2 bases, leaving 20 bases between the germline ends. Germline V gene sequence: CDR1 SGHKS, CDR2 YYEKEE (reference sequence). The CDR3 extends over 18 amino acids. As DNA, the CDR3 is TGTGCCAGCAGCTTGGCTTATCGGGGGCGGCTTGGGCAAGAGACCCAGTACTTC. Amino acid sequence: CASSLAYRGRLGQETQYF.

This clone was seen just once. This sequence joins TRBV6-5 and TRBJ2-7; D possibly matches TRBD1 or TRBD2 (6 bases each). V was trimmed by 5 bases and J by 3 bases, leaving 17 bases between them. The CDR3 runs to 15 residues. Germline CDR1 MNHEY, CDR2 SVGAGI. DNA for the CDR3: TGTGCCAGCAGTCCCCAAATAGGGGGACTCTACGAGCAGTACTTC. This sequence encodes CASSPQIGGLYEQYF.

This chain links TRBV9 with TRBJ2-7, with unresolved D. In germline, CDR1 is SGDLS, CDR2 YYNGEE. The length of the CDR3 is 14 residues. Trimming stripped 0 bases from V and 7 bases from J, with 14 bases between. In nucleotides, the CDR3 is TGTGCCAGCAGCGTAGTCGGCAGCCACGCAGAGCAGTACTTC. Translated: CASSVVGSHAEQYF.

V and J are TRBV10-3 and TRBJ2-7; 12 bases line up with TRBD2. The CDR3 has 18 residues. From germline, CDR1 is ENHRY and CDR2 SYGVKD. The ends lost 3 bases at V and 4 bases at J; junction bases unmatched: 13. The CDR3 DNA follows: TGTGCCATCAGTGAAACCCCCCTTCTAGCGGGAGGGGGTTACGAGCAGTACTTC. Amino acid sequence: CAISETPLLAGGGYEQYF.

The chain carries TRBV14 and TRBJ2-2; TRBD1 agrees at 9 bases. V lost 4 bases to trimming and J lost 4 bases; unmatched junction nucleotides: 7. Germline CDR1 SGHDN, CDR2 FVKESK. This CDR3 is 16 amino acids long. As DNA, the CDR3 is TGTGCCAGCAGCCGATCCGGGACAGGGCCCACCGGGGAGCTGTTTTTT. Translated, it gives CASSRSGTGPTGELFF.